These 6 T cell receptor beta chains were all obtained from the same sample, sequenced in a study of blood T cells in healthy people across ages. A J-beta primer mix and a sample-barcoded 5' primer were used in a second PCR of about 7 to 12 cycles. MiXCR was run by TCRdb on the 5' RACE reads, yielding one entry per CDR3 protein. The table has about 640,000 distinct CDR3 sequences, around three fifths seen once; the top ten hold 35% to 40%. The sequenced sample consisted of blood. These TCRs come from a man aged 55 to 70 in good health.

This chain uses TRBV29-1 with TRBJ1-1; the D is unclear. V gave up 2 bases and J gave up 4 bases, with 11 bases separating them. Germline CDR1 SQVTM, CDR2 ANQGSEA. The CDR3 sequence is 13 residues long. CDR3 in DNA: TGCAGCGTTGAACGGACCGCTGGCACTGAAGCTTTCTTT. Its protein product is CSVERTAGTEAFF.

In its sample, this clonotype was seen a few times. V is TRBV29-1 and J is TRBJ2-7; D is undetermined. CDR1 is SQVTM and CDR2 is ANQGSEA in the germline V gene. The CDR3 is 13 residues long. Trimming pared 7 bases from V and 0 bases from J, leaving 13 bases between. The CDR3 sequence is CSATPSSSYEQYF. In nucleotides, the CDR3 is TGCAGCGCCACGCCGTCGAGCTCCTACGAGCAGTACTTC.

For this clonotype: Here the CDR3 omits its conserved ending phenylalanine or tryptophan, so a read error is the likely source. It is unclear where the CDR3 begins or ends on the DNA, so no DNA is shown, and the CDR3 is as TCRdb lists it. The J gene is TRBJ2-5, the V gene TRBV3-1; the table calls TRBD2, which could not be checked here. Both ends counted, the CDR3 spans 14 residues. Germline CDR1 LGHDT, CDR2 YNNKEL (reference sequence). The CDR3 spells CASGSTSGGASGVV.

The J gene is TRBJ2-1, the V gene TRBV10-3, with TRBD2 matching 12 bases. This CDR3 contains 14 residues. CDR1 is ENHRY and CDR2 is SYGVKD in the germline V gene. The ends lost 6 bases at V and 9 bases at J; junction bases unmatched: 6. CDR3 nucleotides: TGTGCCATCAGCTCTACTAGCGGGGGGTGTGAGCAGTTCTTC. Its translation is CAISSTSGGCEQFF.

The chain carries TRBV28 and TRBJ1-2, with 7 positions matching TRBD1. The J segment lost 4 bases and the V segment lost 3 bases, leaving 2 bases of the junction unmatched. Looked up from germline, CDR1 is MDHEN and CDR2 is SYDVKM. CDR3 length: 13 amino acids. This chain's CDR3 is CASSFSGGYGYTF. In nucleotides, the CDR3 is TGTGCCAGCAGTTTTTCAGGGGGCTATGGCTACACCTTC.

CDR3 coding DNA: TGTGCCAGCAGCACCAGTGGCCTGATCGAGACCCAGTACTTC. It translates to CASSTSGLIETQYF. V gene TRBV9 combines with J gene TRBJ2-5; D is uncertain. V lost 4 bases and J lost 5, with 15 bases in between. This CDR3 has 14 residues. Germline CDR1 and CDR2: SGDLS and YYNGEE.